Shown below are 23 T cell receptor beta chains from a single sample sequenced in a study of response to subunit inactivated influenza vaccine. TCRdb re-analysed the RT-PCR reads in MiXCR, keeping a single row per CDR3 protein. Of about 160,000 distinct CDR3 sequences listed, under 13% are singletons. The source material was non-naive T cells sorted from PBMCs, sampled about 40 days after vaccination. Receptor source: a man in his forties or fifties who received an inactivated influenza vaccine.

The chain couples TRBV27 to TRBJ1-6; 8 positions match TRBD1. In germline, CDR1 is MNHEY, CDR2 SMNVEV (reference sequence). The trim removed 3 bases at V and 6 bases at J, leaving 1 base unmatched. The CDR3 is made up of 14 amino acids. Here the CDR3 reads CASSLGQVNSPLHF. The CDR3 nucleotides read TGTGCCAGCAGTTTGGGACAGGTTAATTCACCCCTCCACTTT.

This clonotype was recorded many times. The chain links TRBV11-2 to TRBJ2-4; no clear D. Germline V CDR1 and CDR2: SGHAT, FQNNGV. Between the trimmed V and J ends, which lost 1 base and 0 bases, there was a span of 16 bases. This CDR3 is built from 18 residues. The CDR3 region is CASSLGRIAALAKNIQYF. The CDR3 DNA reads TGTGCCAGCAGCTTAGGTCGTATTGCGGCGCTAGCCAAAAACATTCAGTACTTC.

The chain couples TRBV6-2 or TRBV6-3 to TRBJ1-6; D possibly corresponds to TRBD1 (5 bases). The germline V gene encodes CDR1 MNHEY and CDR2 SVGEGT. The CDR3 runs to 16 residues. With 5 bases removed from V and 0 bases from J, the gap between germline ends came to 11 bases. The CDR3 loop reads CASSQTASSYNSPLHF. CDR3 nucleotide sequence: TGTGCCAGCAGTCAGACAGCGAGCTCCTATAATTCACCCCTCCACTTT.

The sample holds a few counts of this clonotype. The rearrangement joins TRBV2 to TRBJ1-2; D is possibly TRBD1 (5 bases). The CDR3 length is 13 residues. The germline CDR1 and CDR2 sequences are SNHLY and FYNNEI. V lost 7 bases, J lost 1 base, and 10 bases lay in between. The CDR3 DNA sequence: TGTGCCAGCACTGTTGGGGGTAACTATGGCTACACCTTC. Its translation is CASTVGGNYGYTF. Supplemented by reference TRBV2 and TRBJ1-2, the full variable domain reads EPEVTQTPSHQVTQMGQEVILRCVPISNHLYFYWYRQILGQKVEFLVSFYNNEISEKSEIFDDQFSVERPDGSNFTLKIRSTKLEDSAMYFCASTVGGNYGYTFGSGTRLTVV.

At least ten counts were recorded for this clonotype. The chain couples TRBV27 to TRBJ2-3, with D perhaps TRBD2 (5 bases). The CDR3 totals 13 residues. V was shortened by 6 bases and J by 6 bases, with 13 bases between the two germline ends. Germline CDR1 and CDR2: MNHEY and SMNVEV (reference sequence). The CDR3 region has the DNA TGTGCCAGCAGCGCCCGGGGTTGGGATACGCAGTATTTT. Its translation is CASSARGWDTQYF.

There are a few counts of this clonotype. V usage is TRBV6-1 and J usage is TRBJ2-7; D gene unclear. This CDR3 contains 13 residues. V lost 6 bases and J lost 6, with 15 bases in between. Germline V CDR1 and CDR2: MNHNS, SASEGT. CDR3 in amino acids: CASSPGFLGEQYF. Here the CDR3 DNA reads TGTGCCAGCAGCCCTGGGTTCTTAGGCGAGCAGTACTTC.

This clonotype was detected ten times or more. The chain carries TRBV12-3 or TRBV12-4 and TRBJ1-5; D not resolved. The CDR3 extends over 15 amino acids. Trimming took 3 bases from V and 1 from J, leaving 10 bases between them. CDR3 protein: CASSLSGFSNQPQHF. The CDR3 DNA reads as TGTGCCAGCAGTTTGTCCGGGTTCAGCAATCAGCCCCAGCATTTT.

V and J are TRBV10-3 and TRBJ2-2; D is ambiguous. Germline CDR1 and CDR2: ENHRY and SYGVKD. Trimming took off 6 bases at V and 1 base at J, with 3 bases between the two ends. The CDR3 extends over 12 amino acids. The CDR3 DNA reads TGTGCCATCAGCCAGAACACCGGGGAGCTGTTTTTT. Protein: CAISQNTGELFF.

This clonotype was counted between two and nine times. The chain carries TRBV5-4 and TRBJ2-1; no firm D call. Germline V gene data show CDR1 as SGHNT and CDR2 as YYREEE (reference sequence). Trimming left V 4 bases short and J 4 bases short, with 18 bases between. This CDR3 is 16 amino acids long. Here the CDR3 reads CASSPFQGTRYNEQFF. CDR3 coding DNA: TGTGCCAGCAGCCCCTTTCAAGGCACGCGGTACAATGAGCAGTTCTTC. Full variable domain (rest looked up from reference TRBV5-4 and TRBJ2-1): ETGVTQSPTHLIKTRGQQVTLRCSSQSGHNTVSWYQQALGQGPQFIFQYYREEENGRGNFPPRFSGLQFPNYSSELNVNALELDDSALYLCASSPFQGTRYNEQFFGPGTRLTVL.

Turning to this clonotype: A read error may be the cause here, since a much bigger clone is one base away. This chain joins TRBV12-3 or TRBV12-4 and TRBJ2-5; D possibly matches TRBD1 or TRBD2 (5 bases each). The CDR3 covers 15 residues. V lost 3 bases and J lost 8, with 19 bases in between. The CDR3 DNA reads TGTGCCAGCAGTTTCGAGGGGCAGGTAGCTGACACCCAGTACTTC. It specifies CASSFEGQVADTQYF.

This clonotype was recorded at least ten times. V gene TRBV7-2 combines with J gene TRBJ1-5, with TRBD1 as a possible D gene (6 bases). The CDR3 has 14 amino acids. Germline V gives CDR1 SGHTA, CDR2 FQGNSA. V lost 5 bases and J 7 bases, leaving 15 bases between the germline ends. DNA for the CDR3: TGTGCCAGCAGCCTAGGCAGGGGAGGCCAGCCCCAGCATTTT. This translates into CASSLGRGGQPQHF.

In this sample, this clonotype turned up a few times. The CDR3 loop is CASSESGNTEAFF. The CDR3 DNA reads TGTGCCAGCAGTGAGTCAGGGAACACTGAAGCTTTCTTT. The chain employs TRBV6-1 and TRBJ1-1, with D unresolved. Germline V gene data show CDR1 as MNHNS and CDR2 as SASEGT. CDR3 size: 13 residues. The V and J ends lost 3 bases and 1 base respectively, with 6 bases between them.

This clonotype has just a few counts. This chain connects TRBV28 to TRBJ2-2, with D possibly TRBD2 on 6 matching bases. The CDR3 is 15 amino acids. Trimming took off 11 bases at V and 5 bases at J, with 21 bases between the two ends. Germline CDR1 MDHEN, CDR2 SYDVKM. The CDR3 reads CASQTGLASTGELFF. The CDR3 region has the DNA TGTGCCTCACAGACGGGGCTAGCGAGTACCGGGGAGCTGTTTTTT.

This clonotype showed up just a few times. V gene TRBV7-2 combines with J gene TRBJ2-5, with D unclear. Per the germline V gene, CDR1 is SGHTA and CDR2 is FQGNSA. V was clipped by 5 bases and J by 5 bases, with 9 bases between them. The CDR3 contains 12 residues. The CDR3 DNA reads TGTGCCAGCAGCCGGATGGTGGAGACCCAGTACTTC. It specifies CASSRMVETQYF.

The chain carries TRBV5-1 and TRBJ2-1, with TRBD2 matching over 8 bases. The trim removed 4 bases at V and 7 bases at J, leaving 13 bases unmatched. The CDR3 has 16 residues. Germline V gene lookup returns CDR1 SGHRS and CDR2 YFSETQ. CDR3 sequence: CASSPRASGSRNEQFF. DNA for the CDR3: TGCGCCAGCAGCCCGCGGGCGAGCGGGAGTAGAAATGAGCAGTTCTTC. Using reference TRBV5-1 and TRBJ2-1 for the parts outside the CDR3, the full variable domain is KAGVTQTPRYLIKTRGQQVTLSCSPISGHRSVSWYQQTPGQGLQFLFEYFSETQRNKGNFPGRFSGRQFSNSRSEMNVSTLELGDSALYLCASSPRASGSRNEQFFGPGTRLTVL.

This clonotype was seen a handful of times. V is TRBV12-3 or TRBV12-4 and J is TRBJ2-7; no definite D call. This CDR3 has 11 amino acids. V was clipped by 2 bases and J by 6 bases, with 5 bases between them. The CDR3 DNA follows: TGTGCCAGCAGTTTACGCGGCGAGCAGTACTTC. It encodes CASSLRGEQYF.

This chain uses TRBV20-1 with TRBJ2-5; the D gene is possibly TRBD2 (6 bases). CDR1 DFQATT and CDR2 SNEGSKA come from the germline V gene (reference sequence). The CDR3 length is 13 residues. V gave up 0 bases and J gave up 4 bases, with 9 bases separating them. CDR3 in amino acids: CSAREPAGETQYF. As DNA, the CDR3 is TGCAGTGCTAGAGAGCCAGCGGGAGAGACCCAGTACTTC.

This clonotype was seen more than once but under ten times. The rearrangement links TRBV11-2 to TRBJ1-1; a possible D gene is TRBD1 (6 bases). Trimming removed 6 bases from V and 5 bases from J, with 19 bases in between. Germline assignment: CDR1 SGHAT and CDR2 FQNNGV. CDR3 size: 15 residues. DNA for the CDR3: TGTGCCAGCAGTTTCAACACAGGGCGAGGGACTGAAGCTTTCTTT. Translating gives CASSFNTGRGTEAFF. Drawing the rest from reference TRBV11-2 and TRBJ1-1, the complete variable domain is EAGVAQSPRYKIIEKRQSVAFWCNPISGHATLYWYQQILGQGPKLLIQFQNNGVVDDSQLPKDRFSAERLKGVDSTLKIQPAKLEDSAVYLCASSFNTGRGTEAFFGQGTRLTVV.

This clonotype was seen repeatedly, ten times or more. V usage is TRBV7-9 and J usage is TRBJ2-2; 8 bases align to TRBD1. J was trimmed by 3 bases and V by 6 bases; bases with no gene match: 9. This CDR3 has 16 residues. The germline gives CDR1 SEHNR, CDR2 FQNEAQ (reference sequence). The DNA of the CDR3 is TGTGCCAGCAGAACATGGCAGGGGGCTTACACCGGGGAGCTGTTTTTT. Residues: CASRTWQGAYTGELFF. The full variable domain, with the rest looked up from reference TRBV7-9 and TRBJ2-2, is DTGVSQNPRHKITKRGQNVTFRCDPISEHNRLYWYRQTLGQGPEFLTYFQNEAQLEKSRLLSDRFSAERPKGSFSTLEIQRTEQGDSAMYLCASRTWQGAYTGELFFGEGSRLTVL.

Ten or more counts support this clonotype. The chain links TRBV7-9 to TRBJ2-1; 15 bases align to TRBD2. The V and J ends lost 5 bases and 5 bases, in that order; junction bases with no gene match: 4. The CDR3 contains 16 residues. Germline assignment: CDR1 SEHNR and CDR2 FQNEAQ (reference sequence). CDR3 nucleotide sequence: TGTGCCAGCAGCAAGGGACTAGCGGGAGGCGACAATGAGCAGTTCTTC. Its translation: CASSKGLAGGDNEQFF.

In its sample, this clonotype was seen many times. The rearrangement links TRBV7-9 to TRBJ2-7; 9 nucleotides match TRBD2. The trim removed 4 bases at V and 4 bases at J, leaving 5 bases unmatched. The CDR3 contains 14 residues. Germline V gene data show CDR1 as SEHNR and CDR2 as FQNEAQ (reference sequence). CDR3 DNA sequence: TGTGCCAGCAGCTCTGGTAGCGGGAGTTACGAGCAGTACTTC. Encoded protein: CASSSGSGSYEQYF.

This clonotype occurred many times. V and J are TRBV6-5 and TRBJ2-7, with 9 bases fitting TRBD2. Germline trimming cut 0 bases from V and 7 bases from J; bases unmatched to any gene: 7. The CDR3 is made up of 15 amino acids. Germline V lookup: CDR1 MNHEY, CDR2 SVGAGI. CDR3 in DNA: TGTGCCAGCAGTTACTCGACCCTAGCGGGGTGGGAGCAGTACTTC. Translation: CASSYSTLAGWEQYF.

This clonotype was observed a few times. The chain uses TRBV20-1 and TRBJ2-5; D tentatively fits TRBD1 or TRBD2 (5 bases each). The CDR3 runs to 14 residues. The germline V gene encodes CDR1 DFQATT and CDR2 SNEGSKA (reference sequence). Trimming took 2 bases from V and 4 from J, leaving 14 bases between them. The CDR3 loop is CSARSVREIETQYF. The DNA for the CDR3 is TGCAGTGCTAGATCTGTCAGGGAGATAGAGACCCAGTACTTC.